The source of this T cell receptor (beta chain) is a study of T cell responses to AZD1222 COVID-19 vaccine. TCRdb keeps only in-frame clones here, not all; method: immunoSEQ multiplex PCR. This table has 95,000 to 150,000 clones, roughly 84% appearing once. Whole-study findings and limits: White British ancestry dominated among donors, who included more females, and clonal diversity was possibly underestimated.

Germline V gene data show CDR1 as SEHNR and CDR2 as FQNEAQ (reference sequence). V lost 1 base, J lost 5 bases, and 8 bases lay in between. This CDR3 region has 13 residues. On this clone: Antigen: not known.

The chain combines TRBV7-9 with TRBJ1-2; unclear D gene. The TCR comes from an adult who received the AZD1222 COVID-19 vaccine. The material sequenced was peripheral blood, taken 28 days after the second AZD1222 dose. CDR3 residues: CASSLGARYGYTF. The CDR3 region has the DNA TGTGCCAGCAGCTTAGGGGCGAGGTATGGCTACACCTTC.